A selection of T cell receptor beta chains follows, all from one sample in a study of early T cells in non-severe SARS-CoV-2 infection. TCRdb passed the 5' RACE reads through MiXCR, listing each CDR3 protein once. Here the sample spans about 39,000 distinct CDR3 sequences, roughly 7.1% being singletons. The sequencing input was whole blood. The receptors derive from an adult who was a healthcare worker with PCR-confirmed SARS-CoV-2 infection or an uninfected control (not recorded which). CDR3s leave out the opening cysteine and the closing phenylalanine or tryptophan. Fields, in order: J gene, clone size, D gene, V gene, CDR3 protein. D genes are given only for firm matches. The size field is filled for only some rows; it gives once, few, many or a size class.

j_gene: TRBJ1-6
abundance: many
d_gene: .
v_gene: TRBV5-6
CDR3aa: ASARENSPLH

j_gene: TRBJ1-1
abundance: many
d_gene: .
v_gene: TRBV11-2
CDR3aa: ASTFAGNTEAF

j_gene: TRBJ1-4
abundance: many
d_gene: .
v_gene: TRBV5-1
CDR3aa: ASSLDTTNEKLF

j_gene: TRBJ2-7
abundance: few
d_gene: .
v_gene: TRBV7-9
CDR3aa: ASSLTTIYEQY

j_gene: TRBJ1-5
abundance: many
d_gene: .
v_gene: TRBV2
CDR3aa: ASSRSSGSNQPQH

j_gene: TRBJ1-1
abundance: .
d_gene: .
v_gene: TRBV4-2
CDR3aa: ASSQGDTNTEAF

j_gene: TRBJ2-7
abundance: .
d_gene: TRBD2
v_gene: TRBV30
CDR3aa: AWSAGVLSYEQY

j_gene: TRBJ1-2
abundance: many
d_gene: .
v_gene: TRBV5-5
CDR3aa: ASKGLDDIVYGYT

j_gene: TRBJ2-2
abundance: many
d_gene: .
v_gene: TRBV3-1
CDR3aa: ASSQDRAPTGELF

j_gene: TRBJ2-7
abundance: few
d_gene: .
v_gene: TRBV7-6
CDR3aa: ASSHTLHSTSYEQY

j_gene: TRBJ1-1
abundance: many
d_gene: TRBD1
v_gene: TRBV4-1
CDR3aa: ASSQDGGQWGTEAF

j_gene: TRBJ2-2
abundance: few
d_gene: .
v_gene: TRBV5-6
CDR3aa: ASSPGLNTGELF

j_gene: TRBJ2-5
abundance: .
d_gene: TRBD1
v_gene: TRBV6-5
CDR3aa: ASSSRGGFKTQY

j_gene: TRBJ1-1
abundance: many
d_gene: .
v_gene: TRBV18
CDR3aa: ASSPSPGEAF

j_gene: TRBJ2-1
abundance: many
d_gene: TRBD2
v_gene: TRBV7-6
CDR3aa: ASSFEIAGGYNEQF

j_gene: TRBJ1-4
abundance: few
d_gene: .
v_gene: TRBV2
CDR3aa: ASSEARGPIGEKLF

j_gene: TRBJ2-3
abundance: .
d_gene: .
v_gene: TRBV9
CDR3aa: ASSRGISTDTQY

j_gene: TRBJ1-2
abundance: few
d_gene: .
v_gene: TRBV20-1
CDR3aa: SAKGHGVSNYGYT

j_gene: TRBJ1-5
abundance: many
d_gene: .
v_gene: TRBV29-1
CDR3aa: SVAQGSNQPQH

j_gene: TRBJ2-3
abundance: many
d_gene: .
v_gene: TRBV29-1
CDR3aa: SVIFAGATTDTQY

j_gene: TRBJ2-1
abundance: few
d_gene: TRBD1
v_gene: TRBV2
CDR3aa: AIRTGLHEQF

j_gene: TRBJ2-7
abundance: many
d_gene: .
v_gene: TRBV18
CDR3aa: ASSPSGEQY

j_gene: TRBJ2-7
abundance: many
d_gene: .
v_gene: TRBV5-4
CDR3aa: ASSSRDFITADEQY

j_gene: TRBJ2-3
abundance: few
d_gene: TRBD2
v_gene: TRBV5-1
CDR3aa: ASSPGGGSTDTQY

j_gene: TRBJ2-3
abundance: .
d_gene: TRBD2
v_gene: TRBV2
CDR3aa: ASSGTSGSTDTQY

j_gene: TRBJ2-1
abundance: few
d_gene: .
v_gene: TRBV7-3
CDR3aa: ASSLGRRGNEQF

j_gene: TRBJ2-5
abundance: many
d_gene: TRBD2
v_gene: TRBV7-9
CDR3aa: ASSDGTSGEETQY

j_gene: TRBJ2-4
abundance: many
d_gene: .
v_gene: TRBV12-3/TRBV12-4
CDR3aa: ASSRAIAKNIQY

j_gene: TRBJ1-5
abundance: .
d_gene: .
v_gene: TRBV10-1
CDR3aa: ASSDFGNQPQH

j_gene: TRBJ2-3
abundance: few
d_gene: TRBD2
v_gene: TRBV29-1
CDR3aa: SPRAGGTTDTQY

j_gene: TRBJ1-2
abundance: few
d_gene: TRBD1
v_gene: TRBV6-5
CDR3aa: ASRDRGVHGYT

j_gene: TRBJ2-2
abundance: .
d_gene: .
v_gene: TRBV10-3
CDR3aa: AISESSVQANTGELF

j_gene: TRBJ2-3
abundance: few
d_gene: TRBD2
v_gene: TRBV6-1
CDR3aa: ASSGERGADTQY

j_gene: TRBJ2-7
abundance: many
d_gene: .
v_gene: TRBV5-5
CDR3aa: ASSFGPPEEQY

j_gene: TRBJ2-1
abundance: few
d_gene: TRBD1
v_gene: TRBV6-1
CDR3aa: ASRTGGTNEQF

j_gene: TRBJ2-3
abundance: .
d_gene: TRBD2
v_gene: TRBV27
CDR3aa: ASSSGMDERGLLSTDTQY

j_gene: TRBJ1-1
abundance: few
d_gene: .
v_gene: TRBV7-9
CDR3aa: ASSYTGNTEAF

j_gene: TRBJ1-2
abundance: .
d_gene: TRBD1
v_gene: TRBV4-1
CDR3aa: ASSQSMDREILYT

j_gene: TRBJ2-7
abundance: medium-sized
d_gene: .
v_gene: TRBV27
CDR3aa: ASSLRGIAYEQY

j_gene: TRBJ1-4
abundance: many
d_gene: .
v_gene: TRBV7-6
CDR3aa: ASSPQETTNEKLF